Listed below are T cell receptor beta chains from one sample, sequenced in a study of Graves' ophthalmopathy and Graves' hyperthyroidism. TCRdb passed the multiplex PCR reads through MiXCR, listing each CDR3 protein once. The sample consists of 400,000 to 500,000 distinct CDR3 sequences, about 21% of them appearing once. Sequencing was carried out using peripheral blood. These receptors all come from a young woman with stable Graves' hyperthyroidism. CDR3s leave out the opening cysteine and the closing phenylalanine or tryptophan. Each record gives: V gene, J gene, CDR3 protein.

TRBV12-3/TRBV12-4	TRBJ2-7	ASSFDGPPQY
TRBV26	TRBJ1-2	ASSSTRRGTGINPNYGYT
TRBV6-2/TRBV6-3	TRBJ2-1	ASIQTSGGTNEQF
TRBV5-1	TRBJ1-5	ASSLMFRDRGQPQH
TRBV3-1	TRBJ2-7	ASSQGVAAHYEQY
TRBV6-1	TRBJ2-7	ASSPPLREQY
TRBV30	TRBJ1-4	AWKRRDNEKLF
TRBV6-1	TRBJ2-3	ASSTLAGLRDTQY
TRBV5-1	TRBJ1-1	ASSLASAGLRTEAF
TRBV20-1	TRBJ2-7	SASLYLAAAYEQY
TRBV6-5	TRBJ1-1	ASSYGVWGNTEAF
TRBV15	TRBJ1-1	ATSRDRTGQGTEAF
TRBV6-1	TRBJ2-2	ASSETVGNTGELF
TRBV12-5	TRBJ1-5	ASAETGGNQPQH
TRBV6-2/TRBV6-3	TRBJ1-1	AVRRNTEAF
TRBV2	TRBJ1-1	ASNKLQGSEAF
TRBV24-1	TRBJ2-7	ATSDFWEQY
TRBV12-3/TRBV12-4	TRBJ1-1	ASTPIYGTHSDTDAF